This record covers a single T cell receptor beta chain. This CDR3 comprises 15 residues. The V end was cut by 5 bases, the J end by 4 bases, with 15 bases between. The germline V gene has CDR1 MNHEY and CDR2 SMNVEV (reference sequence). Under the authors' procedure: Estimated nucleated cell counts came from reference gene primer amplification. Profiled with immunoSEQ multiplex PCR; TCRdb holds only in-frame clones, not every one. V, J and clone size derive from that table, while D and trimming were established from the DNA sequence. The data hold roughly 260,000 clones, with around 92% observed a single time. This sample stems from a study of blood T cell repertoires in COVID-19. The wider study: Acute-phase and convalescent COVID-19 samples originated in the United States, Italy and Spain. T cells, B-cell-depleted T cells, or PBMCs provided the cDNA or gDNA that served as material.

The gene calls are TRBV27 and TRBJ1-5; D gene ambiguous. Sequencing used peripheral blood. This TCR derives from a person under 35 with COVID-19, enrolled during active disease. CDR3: CASSLTYEVNQPQHF. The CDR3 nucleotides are TGTGCCAGCAGTCTTACCTATGAGGTTAATCAGCCCCAGCATTTT.